The rows below give T cell receptor beta chains drawn from one sample of a study of vaccination effects on CD4 cells after COVID-19. This table comes from immunoSEQ multiplex PCR, and its TCRdb copy is limited to in-frame clones, with some not included. Of more than 60,000 clones detected, around 70% appear once; the ten largest clones hold 2% to 2.5%. Their antigens are not known. The sample was CD4+ T cells from PBMCs cultured without peptide, taken after COVID-19 vaccination. These receptors came from a human donor who received a COVID-19 vaccine. CDR3s include the opening cysteine and the closing phenylalanine or tryptophan. Fields, in order: CDR3 protein, CDR3 DNA, V gene, D gene, J gene, clone size. D genes are given only for firm matches. Only some rows state a clone size, as once, few, many or a class for expanded clones.

CDR3aa: CASSPTSGGETQYF
CDR3nt: TGTGCCAGCTCACCGACTAGCGGGGGGGAGACCCAGTACTTC
v_gene: TRBV18
d_gene: TRBD2
j_gene: TRBJ2-5
abundance: -

CDR3aa: CASSPRQGPEANYGYTF
CDR3nt: TGTGCCAGCTCACCACGTCAGGGACCGGAGGCTAACTATGGCTACACCTTC
v_gene: TRBV18
d_gene: -
j_gene: TRBJ1-2
abundance: few

CDR3aa: CASSSGPDSLGNEQFF
CDR3nt: TGTGCCAGTAGTTCAGGCCCGGACAGCCTGGGCAATGAGCAGTTCTTC
v_gene: TRBV19
d_gene: -
j_gene: TRBJ2-1
abundance: -

CDR3aa: CASSEQGKAGNTIYF
CDR3nt: TGTGCCAGCAGTGAGCAGGGGAAGGCTGGAAACACCATATATTTT
v_gene: TRBV2
d_gene: -
j_gene: TRBJ1-3
abundance: few

CDR3aa: CASSWRGLRGYTDTQYF
CDR3nt: TGTGCCAGCAGTTGGAGGGGATTGCGGGGGTACACAGATACGCAGTATTTT
v_gene: TRBV28
d_gene: TRBD2
j_gene: TRBJ2-3
abundance: once

CDR3aa: CASSNPTGRETQYF
CDR3nt: TGTGCCAGCAGTAATCCTACGGGGAGAGAGACCCAGTACTTC
v_gene: TRBV6-5
d_gene: -
j_gene: TRBJ2-5
abundance: -

CDR3aa: CASSLQDTVGEQFF
CDR3nt: TGCGCCAGCAGCTTACAAGACACGGTAGGTGAGCAGTTCTTC
v_gene: TRBV5-1
d_gene: -
j_gene: TRBJ2-1
abundance: -

CDR3aa: CASSPARGYNEQFF
CDR3nt: TGTGCCAGCAGCCCCGCCCGGGGCTACAATGAGCAGTTCTTC
v_gene: TRBV7-9
d_gene: -
j_gene: TRBJ2-1
abundance: -

CDR3aa: CASSRVNGGTEAFF
CDR3nt: TGCGCCAGCAGCCGAGTGAACGGGGGCACTGAAGCTTTCTTT
v_gene: TRBV4-3
d_gene: -
j_gene: TRBJ1-1
abundance: -

CDR3aa: CASSVGWGVGSTDTQYF
CDR3nt: TGTGCCAGCAGCGTAGGATGGGGGGTGGGTAGCACAGATACGCAGTATTTT
v_gene: TRBV9
d_gene: -
j_gene: TRBJ2-3
abundance: once

CDR3aa: CATSRERQETQYF
CDR3nt: TGTGCCACCTCCCGGGAACGACAAGAGACCCAGTACTTC
v_gene: TRBV19
d_gene: -
j_gene: TRBJ2-5
abundance: -

CDR3aa: CASSPGNTDTQYF
CDR3nt: TGTGCCAGCAGTCCAGGAAACACAGATACGCAGTATTTT
v_gene: TRBV6-6
d_gene: -
j_gene: TRBJ2-3
abundance: -

CDR3aa: CASSLNQGATDTQYF
CDR3nt: TGTGCCAGCAGCTTAAACCAGGGGGCAACGGATACGCAGTATTTT
v_gene: TRBV7-3
d_gene: TRBD1
j_gene: TRBJ2-3
abundance: once

CDR3aa: CASSEYSSGGRHNEQFF
CDR3nt: TGTGCCAGCAGTGAATACTCTAGCGGGGGGCGGCACAATGAGCAGTTCTTC
v_gene: TRBV25-1
d_gene: TRBD2
j_gene: TRBJ2-1
abundance: once

CDR3aa: CASSQARVETEAFF
CDR3nt: TGTGCCAGCAGCCAAGCCAGGGTGGAGACTGAAGCTTTCTTT
v_gene: TRBV6-5
d_gene: -
j_gene: TRBJ1-1
abundance: few

CDR3aa: CATSDLTQGLGTDTQYF
CDR3nt: TGTGCCACCAGTGATTTGACCCAGGGCCTTGGCACAGATACGCAGTATTTT
v_gene: TRBV24-1
d_gene: -
j_gene: TRBJ2-3
abundance: -

CDR3aa: CASSSPGFHSGNTIYF
CDR3nt: TGTGCCAGCAGCTCCCCGGGATTTCACTCTGGAAACACCATATATTTT
v_gene: TRBV5-4
d_gene: -
j_gene: TRBJ1-3
abundance: -

CDR3aa: CASSLRQGSEKLFF
CDR3nt: TGTGCCAGCAGCTTGAGACAGGGGAGTGAAAAACTGTTTTTT
v_gene: TRBV5-6
d_gene: TRBD1
j_gene: TRBJ1-4
abundance: -

CDR3aa: CASSQQGRALGAFF
CDR3nt: TGTGCCAGCAGCCAACAGGGACGGGCCCTGGGAGCTTTCTTT
v_gene: TRBV3-1/TRBV3-2
d_gene: -
j_gene: TRBJ1-1
abundance: -

CDR3aa: CATSRDRGRSRGNNEQFF
CDR3nt: TGTGCCACCAGCAGAGATAGGGGGAGGTCCAGGGGGAACAATGAGCAGTTCTTC
v_gene: TRBV15
d_gene: -
j_gene: TRBJ2-1
abundance: -

CDR3aa: CASSWGGEVETQYF
CDR3nt: TGCGCCAGCAGCTGGGGAGGGGAAGTAGAGACCCAGTACTTC
v_gene: TRBV5-1
d_gene: TRBD2
j_gene: TRBJ2-5
abundance: -

CDR3aa: CASSRGDTLDGAFF
CDR3nt: TGTGCCAGCAGCCGAGGGGACACCCTGGACGGGGCTTTCTTT
v_gene: TRBV11-2
d_gene: -
j_gene: TRBJ1-1
abundance: -

CDR3aa: CASGVNYGYTF
CDR3nt: TGTGCCAGCGGCGTGAACTATGGCTACACCTTC
v_gene: TRBV28
d_gene: -
j_gene: TRBJ1-2
abundance: once

CDR3aa: CASSQDVGDGQTYTGELFF
CDR3nt: TGTGCCAGCAGCCAAGACGTGGGAGATGGGCAGACTTACACCGGGGAGCTGTTTTTT
v_gene: TRBV3-1/TRBV3-2
d_gene: -
j_gene: TRBJ2-2
abundance: -

CDR3aa: CASNLEGLPWTDTQYF
CDR3nt: TGTGCCAGCAACCTAGAGGGACTGCCCTGGACAGATACGCAGTATTTT
v_gene: TRBV7-8
d_gene: -
j_gene: TRBJ2-3
abundance: -

CDR3aa: CASSQDLAAGGHEQFF
CDR3nt: TGCGCCAGCAGCCAAGATTTAGCAGCGGGGGGACATGAGCAGTTCTTC
v_gene: TRBV4-1
d_gene: TRBD2
j_gene: TRBJ2-1
abundance: -

CDR3aa: CASSFRQDTINTGELFF
CDR3nt: TGTGCCAGCAGTTTTAGACAGGACACAATCAACACCGGGGAGCTGTTTTTT
v_gene: TRBV28
d_gene: -
j_gene: TRBJ2-2
abundance: -

CDR3aa: CSVTYSGNTIYF
CDR3nt: TGCAGCGTCACCTACTCTGGAAACACCATATATTTT
v_gene: TRBV29-1
d_gene: -
j_gene: TRBJ1-3
abundance: -

CDR3aa: CASSMHRGEKLFF
CDR3nt: TGTGCCAGCAGCATGCACAGGGGGGAAAAACTGTTTTTT
v_gene: TRBV7-2
d_gene: TRBD1
j_gene: TRBJ1-4
abundance: -

CDR3aa: CASFGGAYTEAFF
CDR3nt: TGTGCCAGCTTTGGGGGTGCCTACACTGAAGCTTTCTTT
v_gene: TRBV12-3/TRBV12-4
d_gene: -
j_gene: TRBJ1-1
abundance: -

CDR3aa: CASSSAGTGEEKLFF
CDR3nt: TGCGCCAGCAGCTCGGCCGGGACAGGGGAGGAAAAACTGTTTTTT
v_gene: TRBV5-1
d_gene: TRBD1
j_gene: TRBJ1-4
abundance: -

CDR3aa: CASSPLIAGNNEQFF
CDR3nt: TGTGCCAGCTCACCACTGATAGCGGGGAACAATGAGCAGTTCTTC
v_gene: TRBV18
d_gene: TRBD2
j_gene: TRBJ2-1
abundance: -

CDR3aa: CASSPSVPANSPLHF
CDR3nt: TGTGCCAGCTCACCGTCCGTTCCGGCGAATTCACCCCTCCACTTT
v_gene: TRBV18
d_gene: -
j_gene: TRBJ1-6
abundance: few

CDR3aa: CASSESGQGGKLFF
CDR3nt: TGTGCCAGCAGTGAAAGCGGACAGGGCGGGAAGCTGTTTTTT
v_gene: TRBV6-1
d_gene: TRBD1
j_gene: TRBJ2-2
abundance: -

CDR3aa: CASSYGGQTQYF
CDR3nt: TGTGCCAGCAGTTACGGGGGCCAGACCCAGTACTTC
v_gene: TRBV6-5
d_gene: -
j_gene: TRBJ2-5
abundance: -

CDR3aa: CASSYDGTTEAFF
CDR3nt: TGTGCCAGCAGTTACGACGGGACCACTGAAGCTTTCTTT
v_gene: TRBV6-5
d_gene: -
j_gene: TRBJ1-1
abundance: -

CDR3aa: CASSQGVQGGFEKLFF
CDR3nt: TGCGCCAGCAGCCAAGGGGTACAGGGGGGTTTCGAAAAACTGTTTTTT
v_gene: TRBV4-1
d_gene: TRBD1
j_gene: TRBJ1-4
abundance: -

CDR3aa: CASSQTVSSYNEQFF
CDR3nt: TGTGCCAGCAGCCAAACAGTGAGCTCCTACAATGAGCAGTTCTTC
v_gene: TRBV7-2
d_gene: -
j_gene: TRBJ2-1
abundance: -

CDR3aa: CASSTQGLRNQPQHF
CDR3nt: TGTGCCAGCAGTACACAGGGCTTGCGCAATCAGCCCCAGCATTTT
v_gene: TRBV6-2/TRBV6-3
d_gene: -
j_gene: TRBJ1-5
abundance: -

CDR3aa: CASSPGGTDSNYGYTF
CDR3nt: TGTGCCAGTAGTCCGGGCGGGACGGACTCTAACTATGGCTACACCTTC
v_gene: TRBV19
d_gene: -
j_gene: TRBJ1-2
abundance: -

CDR3aa: CASSRFGAKNIQYF
CDR3nt: TGTGCCAGCAGCCGGTTTGGAGCCAAAAACATTCAGTACTTC
v_gene: TRBV5-6
d_gene: -
j_gene: TRBJ2-4
abundance: -

CDR3aa: CSALTGGLAKNIQYF
CDR3nt: TGCAGCGCCTTGACAGGGGGACTAGCCAAAAACATTCAGTACTTC
v_gene: TRBV29-1
d_gene: TRBD1
j_gene: TRBJ2-4
abundance: -

CDR3aa: CASNPLQFGYGYTF
CDR3nt: TGTGCCTCGAACCCCTTACAGTTCGGCTATGGCTACACCTTC
v_gene: TRBV19
d_gene: -
j_gene: TRBJ1-2
abundance: -

CDR3aa: CASSLYRGDGYTF
CDR3nt: TGTGCCAGCAGTCTTTACAGGGGAGACGGCTACACCTTC
v_gene: TRBV14
d_gene: TRBD1
j_gene: TRBJ1-2
abundance: -

CDR3aa: CASSDPGGYQPQHF
CDR3nt: TGTGCCAGCAGTGACCCGGGGGGGTATCAGCCCCAGCATTTT
v_gene: TRBV6-1
d_gene: -
j_gene: TRBJ1-5
abundance: few

CDR3aa: CASSLGTSGGETQYF
CDR3nt: TGCGCCAGCAGCTTGGGGACTAGCGGAGGGGAGACCCAGTACTTC
v_gene: TRBV5-1
d_gene: TRBD2
j_gene: TRBJ2-5
abundance: -

CDR3aa: CASSPAAAGYDTEAFF
CDR3nt: TGTGCCAGCTCACCTGCGGCGGCCGGGTATGACACTGAAGCTTTCTTT
v_gene: TRBV18
d_gene: -
j_gene: TRBJ1-1
abundance: few

CDR3aa: CAWSVPDRNNEKLFF
CDR3nt: TGTGCCTGGAGTGTACCGGACAGGAATAATGAAAAACTGTTTTTT
v_gene: TRBV30
d_gene: TRBD1
j_gene: TRBJ1-4
abundance: -

CDR3aa: CAWSKQKTPTDTQYF
CDR3nt: TGTGCCTGGAGCAAACAGAAAACTCCCACAGATACGCAGTATTTT
v_gene: TRBV30
d_gene: -
j_gene: TRBJ2-3
abundance: -

CDR3aa: CAWTSGGWDTQYF
CDR3nt: TGTGCCTGGACTAGCGGGGGGTGGGATACGCAGTATTTT
v_gene: TRBV30
d_gene: TRBD2
j_gene: TRBJ2-3
abundance: -

CDR3aa: CASSTRWGDTQYF
CDR3nt: TGTGCCAGCAGCACAAGATGGGGGGATACGCAGTATTTT
v_gene: TRBV9
d_gene: -
j_gene: TRBJ2-3
abundance: -

CDR3aa: CAWSVSGDQPQHF
CDR3nt: TGTGCCTGGAGCGTATCAGGGGATCAGCCCCAGCATTTT
v_gene: TRBV30
d_gene: -
j_gene: TRBJ1-5
abundance: -

CDR3aa: CASSLGTSGRNEQFF
CDR3nt: TGTGCCAGTAGTCTCGGGACTAGCGGGCGTAATGAGCAGTTCTTC
v_gene: TRBV19
d_gene: TRBD2
j_gene: TRBJ2-1
abundance: -

CDR3aa: CASSKGTGASGYTF
CDR3nt: TGTGCCAGCAGTAAGGGGACAGGGGCTTCTGGCTACACCTTC
v_gene: TRBV6-5
d_gene: TRBD1
j_gene: TRBJ1-2
abundance: once

CDR3aa: CASSQGLAGPGTQYF
CDR3nt: TGTGCCAGCAGCCAGGGACTAGCGGGACCCGGTACGCAGTATTTT
v_gene: TRBV6-5
d_gene: TRBD2
j_gene: TRBJ2-3
abundance: -

CDR3aa: CASSYLGLLQETQYF
CDR3nt: TGTGCCAGCAGTTACCTCGGACTGCTACAAGAGACCCAGTACTTC
v_gene: TRBV6-5
d_gene: -
j_gene: TRBJ2-5
abundance: -